Listed below are T cell receptor beta chains from one sample, sequenced in a study of metastatic and nonmetastatic thyroid tumors. TCRdb re-called the PCR reads via MiXCR. The table records around 23,000 clones, approximately 30% of them present only once. The sample taken for sequencing was blood. The receptors stem from a female donor with papillary thyroid cancer or a benign thyroid nodule (not recorded which). Some clones in this sample may be carry-over from other donors' samples. The CDR3 runs from the conserved cysteine through the conserved F or W. Each record gives: J gene, clone size, V gene, D gene, CDR3 DNA, CDR3 protein. D genes are given only for firm matches. A clone size is listed for some rows: how often the clone was seen (once, few, many), or a class if it is expanded.

>TRBJ2-4|-|TRBV14|TRBD1
TGTGCCAGCAGCCCGGGGACAGGGGGCTCGGGCCCAGACGTGGGGCTAGCCAAAAACATTCAGTACTTC
CASSPGTGGSGPDVGLAKNIQYF
>TRBJ1-2|few|TRBV6-1|TRBD1
TGTGCCAGCACCCCCCGAGGGACAGGGGGCTTCTATGGCTACACCTTC
CASTPRGTGGFYGYTF
>TRBJ1-6|medium-sized|TRBV5-1|-
TGCGCCAGCAGCTTGGCCGCGGGGCTTCCACCCCTCCACTTT
CASSLAAGLPPLHF
>TRBJ2-3|many|TRBV4-3|-
TGCGCCAGCAGCCAAGATCTCGGAGATACGCAGTATTTT
CASSQDLGDTQYF
>TRBJ1-2|-|TRBV20-1|TRBD1
TGCAGTTCTGAGCCGGGACAGGGCCCCGATATTCAAAACAATGGCTACACCTTC
CSSEPGQGPDIQNNGYTF
>TRBJ2-3|-|TRBV9|-
TGTGCCAGTAGCGTAGCTAGCTTGAATATGCAGTATTTT
CASSVASLNMQYF
>TRBJ1-2|-|TRBV5-1|TRBD1
TGCGCCAGCTGCTTGGGGGACAGGATTAACTATGGCTACACCTTC
CASCLGDRINYGYTF
>TRBJ2-2|many|TRBV9|-
TGTGCCAGCAGCGAATCACTTCCGAACACCGGGGAGCTGTTTTTT
CASSESLPNTGELFF
>TRBJ2-2|-|TRBV6-2/TRBV6-3|TRBD2
TGTGCCAGCAGTTACAATCAGCGGGAGTTTCACACCGGGGAGCTGTTTTTT
CASSYNQREFHTGELFF
>TRBJ2-5|many|TRBV7-2|TRBD2
TGTGCCAGCAGCTCACCGGGACTAGCGCCGTCCTACTTC
CASSSPGLAPSYF
>TRBJ2-7|medium-sized|TRBV14|TRBD2
TGTGCCAGCAGCCCACTCGGACTAGCGGGAGACGGCGAGCAGTACTTC
CASSPLGLAGDGEQYF
>TRBJ2-4|many|TRBV5-6|TRBD1
TGTGCCAGCAGCTTGGTGGTCCAGGGGGCGTGGGCCAAAAACATTCAGTACTTC
CASSLVVQGAWAKNIQYF
>TRBJ2-1|once|TRBV20-1|-
TGCAGTGCTAGAGATCCACTCTGGGGCTACGACGACAATGAGCAGTTCTTC
CSARDPLWGYDDNEQFF
>TRBJ2-2|-|TRBV11-2|-
TGTGCCAGCAGCTTAGATGGAGGGGCAAAGAGGGAGCTGTTTTTT
CASSLDGGAKRELFF
>TRBJ1-5|many|TRBV9|TRBD1
TGTGCCAGCAGCTCAGGGGCAGGGGGTACAAGCAATCAGCCCCAGCATTTT
CASSSGAGGTSNQPQHF
>TRBJ1-1|-|TRBV12-3/TRBV12-4|-
TGTGCCAGCAGTCCCATTGGCAGGAACACTGAAGCTTTCTTT
CASSPIGRNTEAFF
>TRBJ2-5|-|TRBV4-2|-
TGTGCCAGCAGCCAAGATAGCGCACGCCGGGATGAGCAGTATTTC
CASSQDSARRDEQYF
>TRBJ1-1|-|TRBV4-3|-
TGCGCCATCAGCCCGCGGTTGTCGGAGAACACTGAAGCTTTCTTT
CAISPRLSENTEAFF
>TRBJ1-1|medium-sized|TRBV19|-
TGTGCCAGTAGTAGGCGGGAAGGAAACACTGAAGCTTTCTTT
CASSRREGNTEAFF
>TRBJ2-7|-|TRBV5-4|TRBD1
TGTGCCAGCAGCAGGACAGGGAGCGAGCAGTACTTC
CASSRTGSEQYF
>TRBJ2-1|once|TRBV5-1|-
TGTGCCAGCAGCCGGACAGATTACAATGAGCAGTTCTTC
CASSRTDYNEQFF
>TRBJ2-5|many|TRBV19|-
TGTGCCAGTAGTCCCCGGGTCGACCAAGAGACCCAGTACTTC
CASSPRVDQETQYF
>TRBJ2-7|many|TRBV4-1|-
TGCGCCAGCAGCCAGGACTACTATTCGGTCGGCGAGCAGTACTTC
CASSQDYYSVGEQYF
>TRBJ2-5|many|TRBV28|-
TGTGCCAGCAGTTCACCGGCTTTGGAGACCCAGTACTTC
CASSSPALETQYF
>TRBJ1-6|medium-sized|TRBV9|-
TGTGCCAGCAGCGCACAGGGATATTCACCCCTCCACTTT
CASSAQGYSPLHF
>TRBJ2-7|few|TRBV2|TRBD1
TGTGCCAGCACTTACGGACAGGGAGAGCAGTACTTC
CASTYGQGEQYF
>TRBJ1-6|many|TRBV6-1|-
TGTGCCAGCAGTGAAGAATGGCAGGGGTGGGGTTCACCCCTCCACTTT
CASSEEWQGWGSPLHF
>TRBJ2-1|many|TRBV7-2|TRBD2
TGTGCCAGCAGCTCCCTAGCGGGCCCGGGAATGAATGAGCAGTTCTTC
CASSSLAGPGMNEQFF
>TRBJ2-2|-|TRBV30|TRBD1
TGTGCCTACCAAAACAGGGGAAGCAGCACCGGGGAGCTGTTTTTT
CAYQNRGSSTGELFF
>TRBJ1-1|many|TRBV6-2/TRBV6-3|-
TGTGCCAGCAGTTACGAGACCACCGAGGGGAACACTGAAGCTTTCTTT
CASSYETTEGNTEAFF
>TRBJ1-1|-|TRBV5-1|-
TGCGCCAGCAGCTTGACTACGGGGACTGAAGCTTTCTTT
CASSLTTGTEAFF
>TRBJ1-5|-|TRBV7-8|TRBD1
TGTGCCAGCACCGTAGGGGGACGGACAGGGAGTTGGGATCAGGCCCAGCATTTT
CASTVGGRTGSWDQAQHF
>TRBJ2-1|-|TRBV11-3|TRBD2
TGTGCCAGCAAGCTCAGACTAGCGGGAGACAATGAGCAGTTCTTC
CASKLRLAGDNEQFF
>TRBJ2-7|-|TRBV5-1|-
TGCGCCAGCAGCTTGGCAGCAGGGTACGAGCAGTACTTC
CASSLAAGYEQYF
>TRBJ2-3|many|TRBV15|TRBD2
TGTGCCACCAGCAGAGATAGGGCCAGCCCGTCGGGGGGAACGCAGTATTTT
CATSRDRASPSGGTQYF
>TRBJ2-7|-|TRBV2|-
TGCGGCAGCACCTTGACTGAACGCTCCTACGAGCAGTACTTC
CGSTLTERSYEQYF
>TRBJ2-5|many|TRBV20-1|TRBD2
TGCAGTGCTAGACCCCGTGGACGGCGGGGGGACCTTCAAGAGACCCAGTACTTC
CSARPRGRRGDLQETQYF
>TRBJ2-1|few|TRBV6-1|-
TGTGCCAGCAGTACCGGACTAAGCTCCTACAATGAGCAGTTCTTC
CASSTGLSSYNEQFF
>TRBJ2-3|many|TRBV6-2/TRBV6-3|TRBD2
TGTGCCAGCAGCCACGGACTAGTGGGGGTCACAGATACGCAGTATTTT
CASSHGLVGVTDTQYF
>TRBJ2-2|many|TRBV5-6|-
TGTGCCAGCAGCCCCCGACATCACACCGGGGAGCTGTTTTTT
CASSPRHHTGELFF
>TRBJ1-5|many|TRBV6-5|-
TGTGCCAGCAGTTACGGAAGGGACAATCAGCCCCAGCATTTT
CASSYGRDNQPQHF
>TRBJ2-1|many|TRBV11-3|TRBD2
TGTGCCAGCAGCAGAGGACAGCGGGGGGGCCATGGCAACAATGAGCAGTTCTTC
CASSRGQRGGHGNNEQFF